The rows below give T cell receptor beta chains drawn from one sample of a study of CD8+CD57+ T cells in acquired aplastic anemia. TCRdb reanalysed the reads using MiXCR and keeps one entry per CDR3 protein. The sample has just over 400,000 distinct CDR3 sequences; just under 70% are singletons. Sequences were obtained from sorted CD4+, CD8+, or CD8+CD57+ T cells (not recorded which) from PBMCs. The receptors originated from a human donor in good health, serving as a control. Each CDR3 is given with its conserved first and last residue. D genes are given only for firm matches. Expanded clones are given a class, and other clones once, few, many or no size at all.

>TRBD1|NA|TRBJ2-1|TRBV7-3
TGTGCCAGCAGCCCTGGACAGGGGGCCCAAGATGACTATCAGTTCTTC
CASSPGQGAQDDYQFF
>NA|NA|TRBJ1-1|TRBV7-3
TGTGCCAGCAGCGTAGGAGCAGCGAGAGCCCCTGAAGCTTTCTTT
CASSVGAARAPEAFF
>NA|NA|TRBJ1-2|TRBV7-9
TGTGCCAGCAGCTTGCAGGGCACAGATGCGCAGTATTTTTTC
CASSLQGTDAQYFF
>NA|NA|TRBJ2-1|TRBV12-3/TRBV12-4
TGTGCCAGCAGTTTGACGGGGGTCGGTGAGCAGTTCTTC
CASSLTGVGEQFF
>NA|many|TRBJ2-7|TRBV19
TGTGCCAGCTGCCATGTAGCAAGGCCAACCTACGAGCAGTACTTC
CASCHVARPTYEQYF
>TRBD1|NA|TRBJ1-2|TRBV15
TGTGCCACCAGCGGGGACAGGGGAAGGGCCTATGGCTACACCTTC
CATSGDRGRAYGYTF
>TRBD1|NA|TRBJ1-6|TRBV11-1
TGTGCCAGCAGCCGGGGGGACAGGAGTAATTCACCCCTCCACTTT
CASSRGDRSNSPLHF
>NA|NA|TRBJ1-4|TRBV7-8
NA
CASSKCSTSGRAPLFF
>NA|NA|TRBJ1-3|TRBV7-2
TGTGCCAGCAGCTTATCGGGGGGGGGGTATGGCTACACCATATATTTT
CASSLSGGGYGYTIYF
>TRBD1|NA|TRBJ2-7|TRBV5-1
TGCGCCAGCATGTCGCAAAGCAGGGGGCGCGAGCAGTACTTC
CASMSQSRGREQYF
>NA|NA|TRBJ2-7|TRBV19
TGTGCCAGTAGTCTCGTGACAGTGGGCAACGAGCAGTACTTC
CASSLVTVGNEQYF
>NA|many|TRBJ2-7|TRBV7-8
TGTGCCAGCAGCCGGAATTGGGACGAGCAGTACTTC
CASSRNWDEQYF
>TRBD2|NA|TRBJ2-1|TRBV20-1
TGCAGTTACGGTCCGCGGGGGGGGCCCGCGACTGAGCAGTTCTTC
CSYGPRGGPATEQFF
>NA|NA|TRBJ1-2|TRBV20-1
TGCAGTGCTAGAGTTGACAGTTCAAACTATGGCTACACCTTC
CSARVDSSNYGYTF